Listed here are 18 T cell receptor beta chains from one sample, sequenced in a study of Ad26.COV2.S vaccination and SARS-CoV-2 variants. Repertoires were generated with immunoSEQ multiplex PCR, while TCRdb's copy carries only in-frame clones and drops some. Of about 680,000 clones listed, roughly 90% are singletons. Treatment defined: about 20 received Ad26.COV2.S at low or high dose, single or two shots; several received placebo; per-sample allocation not given. Specimen acquisition occurred on day 63 following the initial vaccine or placebo injection. Material: peripheral blood, obtained in a trial of Ad26.COV2.S vaccine versus placebo. These receptor sequences come from a person between 18 and 65 years old who received the Ad26.COV2.S COVID-19 vaccine or a placebo.

The chain joins TRBV10-3 to TRBJ2-7; 10 nucleotides match TRBD2. Unmatched junction bases numbered 8, after V lost 9 bases and J lost 3 bases. The CDR3 loop spans 14 amino acids. Germline-derived CDR1 and CDR2 are ENHRY and SYGVKD. This CDR3 reads CAIGSGRAFYEQYF. CDR3 DNA sequence: TGTGCCATAGGGAGCGGGAGGGCCTTCTACGAGCAGTACTTC.

This rearrangement joins TRBV12-3 or TRBV12-4 to TRBJ1-5; no reliable D call. V was trimmed by 3 bases and J by 4 bases, leaving 7 bases between them. This CDR3 comprises 13 residues. The CDR3: CASSFGENQPQHF. The CDR3 coding sequence is TGTGCCAGCAGTTTCGGGGAAAATCAGCCCCAGCATTTT.

This chain links TRBV7-8 with TRBJ2-1; possible D gene TRBD2, 5 bases. Germline CDR1 and CDR2: SGHVS and FQNEAQ. V shed 0 bases and J shed 9 bases, with 12 bases lying between them. The CDR3 loop spans 14 amino acids. CDR3 loop: CASSLAGAIGEQFF. CDR3 nucleotide sequence: TGTGCCAGCAGCTTAGCGGGAGCTATTGGTGAGCAGTTCTTC.

V and J are TRBV5-6 and TRBJ1-2; D not certain. Germline V gene sequence: CDR1 SGHDT, CDR2 YYEEEE. The V gene lost 0 bases and the J gene lost 5 bases, with 8 bases spanning the gap. The CDR3 sequence is 13 residues long. The CDR3 protein is CASSLGLQYGYTF. CDR3 coding DNA: TGTGCCAGCAGCTTGGGGCTTCAGTATGGCTACACCTTC. Filled out from reference TRBV5-6 and TRBJ1-2, the complete variable domain reads DAGVTQSPTHLIKTRGQQVTLRCSPKSGHDTVSWYQQALGQGPQFIFQYYEEEERQRGNFPDRFSGHQFPNYSSELNVNALLLGDSALYLCASSLGLQYGYTFGSGTRLTVV.

This chain joins TRBV29-1 and TRBJ1-2; no definite D call. The V gene lost 6 bases and the J gene lost 3 bases, with 14 bases spanning the gap. The germline gives CDR1 SQVTM, CDR2 ANQGSEA. This CDR3 region has 13 residues. Here the CDR3 reads CSVDLIMDYGYTF. The CDR3 nucleotides are TGCAGCGTAGACCTTATTATGGACTATGGCTACACCTTC.

This clone was seen once. The chain is built from TRBV6-5 and TRBJ2-3, with D perhaps matching TRBD1 (6 bases). From germline, CDR1 is MNHEY and CDR2 SVGAGI. The CDR3 length is 15 residues. V was shortened by 2 bases and J by 6 bases, with 15 bases between the two germline ends. The CDR3 sequence is CASSYQGPGGDTQYF. The CDR3 DNA sequence: TGTGCCAGCAGTTACCAGGGGCCGGGCGGGGATACGCAGTATTTT.

V and J are TRBV6-1 and TRBJ2-7; tentative D call: TRBD2 (6 bases). Germline V gene data show CDR1 as MNHNS and CDR2 as SASEGT. The CDR3 consists of 16 residues. Trimming took off 2 bases at V and 0 bases at J, with 14 bases between the two ends. CDR3 DNA sequence: TGTGCCAGCAGTGAACGGGGGATGATAAGCTCCTACGAGCAGTACTTC. Its protein product is CASSERGMISSYEQYF.

The chain uses TRBV13 and TRBJ2-1, with D possibly being TRBD2 (5 bases). CDR3 length: 12 residues. Per the germline V gene, CDR1 is PRHDT and CDR2 is FYEKMQ (reference sequence). V dropped 5 bases and J dropped 5 bases, with 7 bases sitting between them. The chain's CDR3 is CASSRTHNEQFF. The CDR3 bases are TGTGCCAGCAGCCGGACTCACAATGAGCAGTTCTTC.

J is TRBJ2-6 and V is TRBV4-3; 7 bases agree with TRBD1. J gave up 0 bases and V 1 base, and 6 bases lay outside the gene matches. The length of the CDR3 is 18 residues. Germline-derived CDR1 and CDR2 are LGHNA and YSLEER. Here the CDR3 DNA reads TGCGCCAGCAGCCAAGGAGGGGGCGTGAACTCTGGGGCCAACGTCCTGACTTTC. Amino acid sequence: CASSQGGGVNSGANVLTF.

This chain joins TRBV25-1 and TRBJ2-6; D unresolved. Germline assignment: CDR1 MGHDK and CDR2 SYGVNS. This CDR3 has 16 residues. V was cut by 2 bases and J by 0 bases, with 8 bases left in between. The CDR3 spells CASSEGGSSGANVLTF. The CDR3 nucleotides read TGTGCCAGCAGTGAAGGTGGCAGCTCTGGGGCCAACGTCCTGACTTTC.

This rearrangement joins TRBV19 to TRBJ1-3, with 9 bases that match TRBD1. V gave up 3 bases and J gave up 0 bases; unmatched junction bases: 24. The V gene's germline CDR1 is LNHDA and CDR2 SQIVND (reference sequence). The CDR3 contains 23 residues. In DNA, the CDR3 is TGTGCCAGTAGTATCTTCGAGTATCAACCAGGAGGGACAGGGTACAGCTCTGGAAACACCATATATTTT. This sequence encodes CASSIFEYQPGGTGYSSGNTIYF.

This chain connects TRBV3-1 (or the pseudogene TRBV3-2) to TRBJ2-1; 12 nucleotides line up with TRBD2. The V and J ends lost 5 bases and 7 bases, in that order; junction bases with no gene match: 12. The CDR3 sequence is 17 residues long. From germline, CDR1 is LGHDT and CDR2 YNNKEL (reference sequence). CDR3 nucleotide sequence: TGTGCCAGCAGCGCCTATAGCGCGCTAGCGGGAGGGAATGAGCAGTTCTTC. Its protein is CASSAYSALAGGNEQFF.

To note about this clone: The sample carries other DNA sequences with the same CDR3. V and J are TRBV7-2 and TRBJ1-2; 9 bases fit TRBD1. CDR3 length: 14 residues. After removal of 3 bases from V and 4 bases from J, the junction contained 3 bases not matched to a gene. Per the germline V gene, CDR1 is SGHTA and CDR2 is FQGNSA. The CDR3 loop reads CASSLGQGSYGYTF. Written as DNA, the CDR3 is TGTGCCAGCAGCTTGGGACAGGGCAGCTATGGCTACACCTTC. Based on the CDR3 plus reference TRBV7-2 and TRBJ1-2, the full variable domain is GAGVSQSPSNKVTEKGKDVELRCDPISGHTALYWYRQSLGQGLEFLIYFQGNSAPDKSGLPSDRFSAERTGGSVSTLTIQRTQQEDSAVYLCASSLGQGSYGYTFGSGTRLTVV.

This sequence joins TRBV27 and TRBJ2-3, with TRBD2 matching over 10 bases. The CDR3 runs to 19 residues. V shed 2 bases and J 0 bases; nucleotides not matched to a gene: 11. Per germline, CDR1 MNHEY and CDR2 SMNVEV (reference sequence). The DNA of the CDR3 is TGTGCCAGCAGTTTAATGTCGACTAGCGGGCCTACTAGCACAGATACGCAGTATTTT. This sequence encodes CASSLMSTSGPTSTDTQYF.

The chain carries TRBV10-3 and TRBJ2-3, with 9 bases matching TRBD2. V lost 6 bases, J lost 3 bases, and 16 bases stayed unmatched. The V gene's germline CDR1 is ENHRY and CDR2 SYGVKD. The CDR3 has 18 residues. This CDR3 is CAIRAGPQLREGTDTQYF. DNA of the CDR3: TGTGCCATCAGGGCGGGACCCCAATTGCGGGAGGGTACAGATACGCAGTATTTT.

This clone was seen a single time. This rearrangement joins TRBV19 to TRBJ1-3, with no clear D. The CDR3 sequence is 13 residues long. V lost 5 bases, J lost 0 bases, and 5 bases lay in between. Germline values: CDR1 LNHDA, CDR2 SQIVND (reference sequence). Here the CDR3 reads CASSPVSGNTIYF. CDR3 sequence (DNA): TGTGCCAGTAGTCCGGTCTCTGGAAACACCATATATTTT.

This clone was observed a handful of times. This chain joins TRBV5-6 and TRBJ1-2; perhaps TRBD1 as D (6 bases). Trimming took 4 bases from V and 4 from J, leaving 11 bases between them. CDR1 is SGHDT, CDR2 YYEEEE, per germline. CDR3 length: 13 residues. In DNA, the CDR3 is TGTGCCAGCAGCCCAGGGGTTGGCTATGGCTACACCTTC. This gives the protein CASSPGVGYGYTF.

The V gene is TRBV24-1, the J gene TRBJ2-7; 11 bases agree with TRBD2. This CDR3 is built from 13 residues. CDR1 KGHDR and CDR2 SFDVKD come from the germline V gene. V dropped 11 bases and J dropped 2; count of bases not matched to a gene: 4. Here the CDR3 DNA reads TGTGCCATCGGGACTAGCGGTACCTACGAGCAGTACTTC. Its translation is CAIGTSGTYEQYF.